This TCR beta chain was obtained from a study of PD-1 blockade in classical Hodgkin lymphoma. Findings of the study overall: Although disease activity or prior therapy may be involved, causes of the repertoire differences remain undefined. Lower baseline TCR diversity marked trial partial responders and progressors. According to reports, newly diagnosed patients had lower baseline TCR diversity than healthy donors, and relapsed/refractory patients had lower baseline TCR diversity still. CD4+ TCR diversity climbed significantly by C4D1, unlike CD8+ TCR diversity.

Details on this clone: Its specificity is not known.

Every single patient, without exception, relapsed after autologous stem cell transplantation, and brentuximab vedotin exposure varied. Libraries were prepared by immunoSEQ multiplex PCR; TCRdb keeps only in-frame clonotypes and omits some of them. Among 80,000 to 100,000 clones, 81% were seen once, and the ten largest hold 16%. This CDR3 has 17 residues. With 3 bases removed from V and 0 bases from J, the gap between germline ends came to 12 bases. Germline CDR1 and CDR2: SGHTA and FQGNSA. The sequences come from peripheral blood mononuclear cells (PBMCs), collected before the second cycle of nivolumab. This clonotype was obtained from a human donor with classical Hodgkin lymphoma. This chain connects TRBV7-2 to TRBJ2-6; D is ambiguous. CDR3 bases: TGTGCCAGCAGCTTTGAAGTGCTAAGCTCTGGGGCCAACGTCCTGACTTTC. It translates to CASSFEVLSSGANVLTF.